This passage covers 8 T cell receptor beta chains from one sample sequenced in a study of a mutant IDH1 vaccine in newly diagnosed glioma. These receptors' antigens are unknown. The method was immunoSEQ multiplex PCR; TCRdb's version includes in-frame clones alone and lacks a portion of them. The profile covers tens of thousands of clones, with around 80% appearing a single time and roughly 8% taken by the ten largest. Time point described: week 11, during vaccination. The vaccine gave 300 ug of a 20-mer mutant IDH1 peptide subcutaneously per dose. The input for sequencing was PBMCs, taken from a glioma patient whose treatment included an IDH1 peptide vaccine. These receptor sequences come from a man aged 35 to 55 with glioma.

The genes are TRBV19 and TRBJ2-3; 12 positions agree with TRBD2. V lost 5 bases and J lost 4; bases outside the gene matches: 4. This CDR3 has 15 residues. Germline V lookup: CDR1 LNHDA, CDR2 SQIVND (reference sequence). In DNA, the CDR3 is TGTGCCAGTAGTCTTGGACTAGCGGGGCCAGATACGCAGTATTTT. It encodes CASSLGLAGPDTQYF.

Only one count was recorded for this clone. The chain combines TRBV9 with TRBJ2-1; D ambiguous. V shed 0 bases and J shed 3 bases, with 1 base lying between them. Germline lookup yields CDR1 SGDLS and CDR2 YYNGEE. CDR3 size: 12 residues. The DNA for the CDR3 is TGTGCCAGCAGCGTAGGCTACAATGAGCAGTTCTTC. Translation gives CASSVGYNEQFF.

V and J are TRBV10-3 and TRBJ2-6, with D maybe TRBD1 (5 bases). V was clipped by 0 bases and J by 1 base, with 16 bases between them. Germline CDR1 is ENHRY and CDR2 is SYGVKD. This CDR3 is 19 amino acids long. The CDR3 loop is CAISESETGGDSGANVLTF. Here the CDR3 DNA reads TGTGCCATCAGTGAGTCGGAAACAGGCGGAGATTCTGGGGCCAACGTCCTGACTTTC.

This clone is a singleton in its sample. The chain recombines TRBV4-3 with TRBJ2-1; TRBD2 aligns across 12 bases. CDR3 length: 18 amino acids. V trimming: 0 bases; J trimming: 4 bases; junction bases outside the gene matches: 7. Germline lookup yields CDR1 LGHNA and CDR2 YSLEER. In DNA, the CDR3 is TGCGCCAGCAGCCAAGAACTAGCGGGGGGATCGGGGTACAATGAGCAGTTCTTC. The encoded protein is CASSQELAGGSGYNEQFF.

This clone came up once. V usage is TRBV30 and J usage is TRBJ2-2; no clear D gene. CDR3 length: 16 residues. With 3 bases removed from V and 1 base from J, the gap between germline ends came to 15 bases. Per the germline V gene, CDR1 is GTSNPN and CDR2 is SVGIG (reference sequence). The CDR3 coding sequence is TGTGCCTGGAGAGCTCCCTACCATGGGAACACCGGGGAGCTGTTTTTT. Protein product: CAWRAPYHGNTGELFF.

The chain links TRBV19 to TRBJ1-5; 10 bases match TRBD1. V shed 5 bases and J 2 bases; nucleotides not matched to a gene: 3. In germline, CDR1 is LNHDA, CDR2 SQIVND (reference sequence). The CDR3 is made up of 15 amino acids. CDR3 protein: CASSVGQGRNQPQHF. The CDR3 nucleotides read TGTGCCAGTAGTGTGGGACAGGGGCGCAATCAGCCCCAGCATTTT.

V gene TRBV10-2 combines with J gene TRBJ2-1; D is perhaps TRBD1 (5 bases). The CDR3 has 13 amino acids. Germline V gene data show CDR1 as WSHSY and CDR2 as SAAADI. The germline V and J ends were trimmed by 6 bases and 5 bases, with 11 bases remaining between them. In DNA, the CDR3 is TGCGCCAGCAGCGCAGGGCAGAACAATGAGCAGTTCTTC. Translated: CASSAGQNNEQFF.

The chain employs TRBV27 and TRBJ2-1; 13 bases line up with TRBD2. The CDR3 length is 16 residues. Germline loops: CDR1 MNHEY, CDR2 SMNVEV (reference sequence). Trimming removed 6 bases from V and 7 bases from J; junction bases left unmatched: 9. The CDR3 here is CASSILGTSGTNEQFF. CDR3 nucleotides: TGTGCCAGCAGCATACTCGGGACTAGCGGGACGAATGAGCAGTTCTTC.